This T cell receptor beta chain was retrieved from a study of blood T cell repertoires in COVID-19. Study at large: The United States, Italy and Spain provided the acute and convalescent COVID-19 samples. T cells, B-cell-depleted T cells, or PBMCs supplied cDNA or gDNA.

Categorization into cohorts depended on clinical history that participants reported. For recovered donors of Cohort 3, there were two negative PCRs, clearance, or symptom resolution. CDR1 and CDR2 (germline): SGHNT, YYREEE (reference sequence). V dropped 4 bases and J dropped 4; count of bases not matched to a gene: 4. This CDR3 comprises 14 residues. Here immunoSEQ multiplex PCR was the method, and the copy in TCRdb shows in-frame clones only, minus some. The sample contains a few hundred thousand clones, roughly 86% of which appear only once. A single count supports this clone. The receptor's source is a woman aged 55-69 years who had recovered from COVID-19. Input material: PBMCs or T cells enriched from blood (not recorded which). V usage is TRBV5-4 and J usage is TRBJ2-5; 10 bases map to TRBD1. The CDR3 loop reads CASSVRTGGETQYF. CDR3 nucleotide sequence: TGTGCCAGCAGCGTAAGGACAGGGGGAGAGACCCAGTACTTC.